The 10 T cell receptor beta chains presented below share a single source sample, sequenced in a study of human T cells and chemical hapten exposure. Time point described: pre-sensitization, week 0. Treatment given: therapeutic diphenylcyclopropenone sensitization with weekly scalp DPC. TCRdb re-derived calls from the RACE reads in MiXCR, one entry per CDR3 protein. The profile covers over 300,000 distinct CDR3 sequences, with approximately 5.1% appearing a single time and approximately 2.4% taken by the ten largest. The source material was whole blood, sampled in connection with sensitization to the hapten diphenylcyclopropenone (DPC). All receptors come from a woman in her forties or fifties with alopecia areata. Some clones in this sample may be carry-over from other donors' samples.

This clonotype appeared many times. The chain joins TRBV7-2 to TRBJ1-4; no reliable D call. V was cut by 5 bases and J by 9 bases, with 13 bases left in between. The CDR3 length is 13 residues. Germline V gene data show CDR1 as SGHTA and CDR2 as FQGNSA. Here the CDR3 reads CASSPRQGQKLFF. The DNA of the CDR3 is TGTGCCAGCAGCCCCCGACAAGGGCAAAAACTGTTTTTT. Supplemented by reference TRBV7-2 and TRBJ1-4, the full variable domain reads GAGVSQSPSNKVTEKGKDVELRCDPISGHTALYWYRQSLGQGLEFLIYFQGNSAPDKSGLPSDRFSAERTGGSVSTLTIQRTQQEDSAVYLCASSPRQGQKLFFGSGTQLSVL.

The gene calls are TRBV3-1 and TRBJ1-1; perhaps TRBD1 as D (5 bases). V dropped 1 base and J dropped 2 bases, with 14 bases sitting between them. The germline V gene encodes CDR1 LGHDT and CDR2 YNNKEL (reference sequence). This CDR3 has 16 amino acids. CDR3 residues: CASSQVPGRGNTEAFF. In DNA, the CDR3 is TGTGCCAGCAGCCAAGTTCCGGGACGGGGAAACACTGAAGCTTTCTTT.

This clonotype was seen only a few times. The rearrangement uses TRBV4-1 and TRBJ1-1, with a weak D call TRBD1 (6 bases). CDR1 and CDR2 (germline): MGHRA, YSYEKL. The CDR3 has 16 amino acids. The V and J ends lost 1 base and 1 base respectively, with 13 bases between them. CDR3 protein: CASSQGRGRTNTEAFF. CDR3 DNA: TGCGCCAGCAGCCAAGGTAGGGGGAGAACGAACACTGAAGCTTTCTTT.

This clonotype came up many times. V is TRBV4-1 and J is TRBJ2-2; D is uncertain. The CDR3 runs to 16 residues. With 5 bases removed from V and 7 bases from J, the gap between germline ends came to 20 bases. The germline V gene has CDR1 MGHRA and CDR2 YSYEKL. The CDR3 DNA is TGCGCCAGCAGCGAATACGCACTTCTGCTTAACGGGGAGCTGTTTTTT. It translates to CASSEYALLLNGELFF.

The chain recombines TRBV9 with TRBJ2-3; D is possibly TRBD2 (6 bases). Germline CDR1 reads SGDLS; CDR2 reads YYNGEE. The CDR3 is made up of 14 amino acids. Trimming removed 4 bases from V and 5 bases from J, with 14 bases in between. The CDR3: CASSPWGGVDTQYF. CDR3 coding DNA: TGTGCCAGCAGCCCGTGGGGAGGTGTAGATACGCAGTATTTT.

This clonotype was seen repeatedly, ten times or more. In DNA form, the CDR3 reads TGTGCCAGCAGCCAAGATCTAAGGGAGTCCGATACGCAGTATTTT. Residues: CASSQDLRESDTQYF. The chain employs TRBV14 and TRBJ2-3; the D gene is possibly TRBD2 (5 bases). Germline V gene sequence: CDR1 SGHDN, CDR2 FVKESK. V was shortened by 0 bases and J by 6 bases, with 13 bases between the two germline ends. The CDR3 length is 15 residues.

The chain links TRBV18 to TRBJ1-1; D not certain. Germline V gene sequence: CDR1 KGHSH, CDR2 LQKENI. The CDR3 is made up of 13 amino acids. V lost 2 bases to trimming and J lost 5 bases, with 9 bases between them. DNA for the CDR3: TGTGCCAGCTCACCAGGGCAGGAGACTGAAGCTTTCTTT. Translating it yields CASSPGQETEAFF.

To note about this clonotype: This likely comes from a read error, as the CDR3 has no conserved phenylalanine or tryptophan at its end. The V and J genes are TRBV12-3 or TRBV12-4 and TRBJ1-1; unclear D gene. V lost 3 bases and J 0 bases, leaving 2 bases between the germline ends. The CDR3 runs 12 residues. CDR3 nucleotides: TGTGCCAGCAGTTTTCTGAACACTGAAGCTTTCTTA. This encodes CASSFLNTEAFL.

The sample holds many counts of this clonotype. V and J are TRBV7-2 and TRBJ1-6; no clear D gene. CDR1 is SGHTA, CDR2 FQGNSA, per germline. The CDR3 covers 14 residues. V was cut by 1 base and J by 7 bases, with 8 bases left in between. CDR3 in amino acids: CASSLGALNSPLHF. CDR3 coding DNA: TGTGCCAGCAGCTTAGGGGCTCTAAATTCACCCCTCCACTTT.

The V gene is TRBV7-8, the J gene TRBJ2-7; the D is unclear. V shed 5 bases and J shed 3 bases, with 20 bases lying between them. CDR1 and CDR2 (germline): SGHVS, FQNEAQ. The CDR3 length is 16 residues. As DNA, the CDR3 is TGTGCCAGCAGCCCCCAGACCTGGGCGGAAGACTACGAGCAGTACTTC. Translating it yields CASSPQTWAEDYEQYF.